This T cell receptor (beta chain) is from a study of neoadjuvant anti-PD-1 for oral cavity cancer. Patients had HPV-negative, locally advanced oral cavity squamous cell carcinoma. This CDR3 is 16 amino acids long. Germline V gene sequence: CDR1 SGHNT, CDR2 YYREEE (reference sequence). The V end was cut by 0 bases, the J end by 4 bases, with 14 bases between. TCRdb keeps only in-frame clones here, not all; method: immunoSEQ multiplex PCR. Altogether under 15,000 clones are present, over 50% being singletons, with the ten largest covering about 2.5%. The source was PBMCs, collected before nivolumab (anti-PD-1) treatment. J is TRBJ1-3 and V is TRBV5-4; TRBD1 is a possible D gene (6 bases). The source is a person aged 40 to 85 with oral cavity squamous cell carcinoma. As DNA, the CDR3 is TGTGCCAGCAGCTTGGGGGGGGCGTCGGCAGGAAACACCATATATTTT. Translated: CASSLGGASAGNTIYF.